Shown below are 29 T cell receptor beta chains from a single sample sequenced in a study of T cell responses to AZD1222 COVID-19 vaccine. Measured with immunoSEQ multiplex PCR; TCRdb has only the in-frame clones, and not every one. The table includes 80,000 to 95,000 clones, 70% to 80% detected once. This sample comprised peripheral blood, obtained on day 0 of AZD1222 vaccination. The receptors stem from an adult in good health.

The chain employs TRBV30 and TRBJ1-1, with D possibly being TRBD1 (6 bases). The CDR3 extends over 13 amino acids. The ends were cut back, 0 bases at V and 6 bases at J, with 11 bases in the middle. CDR1 GTSNPN and CDR2 SVGIG come from the germline V gene (reference sequence). CDR3 bases: TGTGCCTGGAGTGTTCAGGGGATGGCTGAAGCTTTCTTT. This encodes CAWSVQGMAEAFF.

This clone was detected only once. CDR3 region: CASSLWGVGLNEQFF. DNA for the CDR3: TGTGCCAGCAGCTTATGGGGGGTTGGTCTGAATGAGCAGTTCTTC. This chain joins TRBV7-2 and TRBJ2-1, with a possible D match to TRBD2 (6 bases). CDR1 and CDR2 from the germline V gene are SGHTA and FQGNSA. V was clipped by 2 bases and J by 7 bases, with 15 bases between them. CDR3 length: 15 amino acids.

The chain recombines TRBV2 with TRBJ2-1; no clear D. V was cut by 7 bases and J by 10 bases, with 17 bases left in between. The length of the CDR3 is 13 residues. Germline V gives CDR1 SNHLY, CDR2 FYNNEI. The CDR3 nucleotides are TGTGCCAGCAACGTTATCCTTCAGACCGAGCAGTTCTTC. Protein sequence: CASNVILQTEQFF. Full variable domain (remainder filled in from reference TRBV2 and TRBJ2-1): EPEVTQTPSHQVTQMGQEVILRCVPISNHLYFYWYRQILGQKVEFLVSFYNNEISEKSEIFDDQFSVERPDGSNFTLKIRSTKLEDSAMYFCASNVILQTEQFFGPGTRLTVL.

This clone came up once. The V gene is TRBV6-5, the J gene TRBJ1-5; D is uncertain. Deletions cut 4 bases from V and 4 bases from J, with 14 bases between. From germline, CDR1 is MNHEY and CDR2 SVGAGI. CDR3 length: 15 residues. The CDR3 protein is CASSSNLQLNQPQHF. The CDR3 DNA is TGTGCCAGCAGTTCGAACCTGCAGTTAAATCAGCCCCAGCATTTT.

The V call is TRBV14, the J call TRBJ1-2; 10 bases fit TRBD1. V shed 11 bases and J 4 bases; nucleotides not matched to a gene: 7. The germline V gene encodes CDR1 SGHDN and CDR2 FVKESK. The CDR3 consists of 13 residues. CDR3 nucleotides: TGTGCCTCCCAAAGGGACAGGGGCTATGGCTACACCTTC. The encoded protein is CASQRDRGYGYTF.

The gene calls are TRBV12-3 or TRBV12-4 and TRBJ2-1; no reliable D call. The CDR3 covers 12 residues. The germline V and J ends were trimmed by 6 bases and 4 bases, with 7 bases remaining between them. The CDR3: CASSLLYNEQFF. The CDR3 bases are TGTGCCAGCAGCCTTTTATACAATGAGCAGTTCTTC.

V usage is TRBV19 and J usage is TRBJ1-1; TRBD1 matches 10 bases. Trimming cost V 1 base and J 1 base; bases outside gene matches: 6. CDR3 length: 17 amino acids. Germline-derived CDR1 and CDR2 are LNHDA and SQIVND (reference sequence). The DNA for the CDR3 is TGTGCCAGTAGTATAGGAGGACAGGGGGTTTGGAACACTGAAGCTTTCTTT. This sequence encodes CASSIGGQGVWNTEAFF.

The V gene is TRBV7-9, the J gene TRBJ2-1, with TRBD2 as a possible D gene (6 bases). Looked up from germline, CDR1 is SEHNR and CDR2 is FQNEAQ (reference sequence). V lost 2 bases and J 5 bases, leaving 13 bases between the germline ends. CDR3 length equals 15 residues. Here the CDR3 DNA reads TGTGCCAGCAGCTTAATTCGACCGGGGGACAATGAGCAGTTCTTC. Its translation is CASSLIRPGDNEQFF.

The CDR3 sequence is CSAGVTNTEAFF. The CDR3 DNA reads TGCAGCGCAGGGGTGACGAACACTGAAGCTTTCTTT. The genes are TRBV29-1 and TRBJ1-1; weak D call: TRBD1 (6 bases). CDR1 SQVTM and CDR2 ANQGSEA come from the germline V gene. The CDR3 covers 12 residues. Trimming removed 7 bases from V and 1 base from J, with 10 bases in between. The variable domain in full, completed from reference TRBV29-1 and TRBJ1-1, reads SAVISQKPSRDICQRGTSLTIQCQVDSQVTMMFWYRQQPGQSLTLIATANQGSEATYESGFVIDKFPISRPNLTFSTLTVSNMSPEDSSIYLCSAGVTNTEAFFGQGTRLTVV.

The chain recombines TRBV7-4 with TRBJ1-1; a possible D gene is TRBD1 (5 bases). This CDR3 has 19 residues. V lost 2 bases to trimming and J lost 2 bases, with 24 bases between them. CDR1 and CDR2 from the germline V gene are SGHVT and SQSDAQ. In DNA, the CDR3 is TGTGCCAGCAGCTTAAAGTTTGAAGAGGGGATGATTGCAAACACTGAAGCTTTCTTT. Amino acids: CASSLKFEEGMIANTEAFF.

V usage is TRBV5-1 and J usage is TRBJ2-1; D is unresolved. V lost 0 bases to trimming and J lost 0 bases, with 13 bases between them. There are 17 residues in the CDR3. Germline V gene lookup returns CDR1 SGHRS and CDR2 YFSETQ. This chain's CDR3 is CASSLDLALGSYNEQFF. As DNA, the CDR3 is TGCGCCAGCAGCTTGGATCTGGCGCTGGGCTCCTACAATGAGCAGTTCTTC.

This clone has just a few counts. The J gene is TRBJ2-7, the V gene TRBV9, with D unclear. Germline V gene data show CDR1 as SGDLS and CDR2 as YYNGEE. The length of the CDR3 is 15 residues. V lost 2 bases to trimming and J lost 2 bases, with 14 bases between them. As DNA, the CDR3 is TGTGCCAGCAGCGTCCACCAAAAGGTCCCCTACGAGCAGTACTTC. It is translated as CASSVHQKVPYEQYF.

The CDR3 protein is CASSVAAAQRLKTYEQYF. In DNA form, the CDR3 reads TGTGCCAGCAGCGTAGCAGCCGCCCAAAGACTTAAAACCTACGAGCAGTACTTC. The chain is built from TRBV9 and TRBJ2-7, with D uncertain. The CDR3 runs to 18 residues. Germline V gene data show CDR1 as SGDLS and CDR2 as YYNGEE. V lost 0 bases to trimming and J lost 2 bases, with 21 bases between them.

This clone appeared once. This chain links TRBV5-1 with TRBJ2-5, with a possible D match to TRBD1 (6 bases). V was trimmed by 0 bases and J by 1 base, leaving 10 bases between them. Germline CDR1 reads SGHRS; CDR2 reads YFSETQ. The CDR3 totals 15 residues. In DNA form, the CDR3 reads TGCGCCAGCAGCTTGGTAGTGACAGGCCAAGAGACCCAGTACTTC. Its protein product is CASSLVVTGQETQYF.

V usage is TRBV18 and J usage is TRBJ2-7; TRBD1 aligns across 9 bases. Germline V lookup: CDR1 KGHSH, CDR2 LQKENI. The CDR3 is 12 amino acids. J lost 12 bases, V lost 6 bases, and 9 bases had no gene match. For the CDR3, the DNA is TGTGCCAGCTCGCTTCCCGGGACAGGGCCGTACTTC. Translating it yields CASSLPGTGPYF.

This clone was counted between two and nine times. The sample holds other DNA sequences that translate to the same CDR3. The J gene is TRBJ2-5, the V gene TRBV7-8; 10 bases map to TRBD2. Trimming took 0 bases from V and 2 from J; bases not matched to a gene: 6. Germline V gene sequence: CDR1 SGHVS, CDR2 FQNEAQ. This CDR3 spans 17 amino acids. The CDR3 DNA follows: TGTGCCAGCAGCTTAGCAGGGCTAGCGGGAGTACAAGAGACCCAGTACTTC. Translation: CASSLAGLAGVQETQYF.

This clone has just a few counts. The V and J genes are TRBV11-2 and TRBJ2-1, with D maybe TRBD2 (6 bases). The V and J ends lost 2 bases and 3 bases respectively, with 20 bases between them. Looked up from germline, CDR1 is SGHAT and CDR2 is FQNNGV. CDR3 size: 18 residues. The CDR3 spells CASSLKIAGRALYNEQFF. The CDR3 nucleotides read TGTGCCAGCAGCTTAAAAATCGCGGGGCGGGCCCTCTACAATGAGCAGTTCTTC.

The chain combines TRBV30 with TRBJ2-5; 9 nucleotides align to TRBD2. The trim removed 4 bases at V and 4 bases at J, leaving 1 base unmatched. This CDR3 is 12 amino acids long. Germline lookup yields CDR1 GTSNPN and CDR2 SVGIG (reference sequence). The CDR3 nucleotides read TGTGCCTGGACTAGCGGGACAGAGACCCAGTACTTC. Its protein product is CAWTSGTETQYF.

This clone was counted between two and nine times. For the CDR3, the DNA is TGCGCCAGCAGCTTGGAAGAGTCAGTTTTACGGTACGAGCAGTACTTC. It specifies CASSLEESVLRYEQYF. This chain joins TRBV5-1 and TRBJ2-7; D uncertain. This CDR3 has 16 residues. Germline V gene sequence: CDR1 SGHRS, CDR2 YFSETQ. V dropped 0 bases and J dropped 4 bases, with 17 bases sitting between them.

The chain uses TRBV7-2 and TRBJ1-1, with D perhaps TRBD1 (6 bases). The CDR3 totals 14 residues. V lost 1 base, J lost 7 bases, and 13 bases lay in between. Germline CDR1 SGHTA, CDR2 FQGNSA. This CDR3 is CASSLVSGEGEAFF. The CDR3 DNA reads as TGTGCCAGCAGCTTAGTTTCAGGGGAGGGTGAAGCTTTCTTT.

This chain connects TRBV28 to TRBJ2-1; 10 bases are a match to TRBD2. The CDR3 is 15 amino acids. Trimming at V came to 2 bases and at J to 6 bases, leaving 4 bases not matched to a gene. Germline V gene lookup returns CDR1 MDHEN and CDR2 SYDVKM. CDR3 amino acids: CASSLVLAGTNEQFF. In DNA form, the CDR3 reads TGTGCCAGCAGTTTAGTACTAGCGGGGACCAATGAGCAGTTCTTC.

V gene TRBV11-2 combines with J gene TRBJ2-1, with D hard to call. Trimming shortened V by 6 bases and J by 1 base, and 4 bases separated the two germline ends. This CDR3 region has 12 residues. Germline CDR1 and CDR2: SGHAT and FQNNGV. The CDR3 here is CASRGSYNEQFF. The CDR3 DNA sequence: TGTGCCAGCAGGGGGTCCTACAATGAGCAGTTCTTC.

This clone was seen only a few times. This chain joins TRBV6-4 and TRBJ2-6, with 13 bases fitting TRBD2. CDR1 is MRHNA and CDR2 is SNTAGT in the germline V gene. V gave up 2 bases and J gave up 0 bases; unmatched junction bases: 10. The length of the CDR3 is 21 residues. CDR3 protein: CASSDHWGLAGFLSGANVLTF. CDR3 in DNA: TGTGCCAGCAGTGACCACTGGGGACTAGCGGGATTTCTCTCTGGGGCCAACGTCCTGACTTTC.

The chain uses TRBV2 and TRBJ1-2; possible D gene TRBD1, 5 bases. V shed 6 bases and J shed 5 bases, with 19 bases lying between them. This CDR3 contains 15 residues. Germline loops: CDR1 SNHLY, CDR2 FYNNEI. CDR3 residues: CASRYRSPGFYGYTF. CDR3 bases: TGTGCCAGCAGGTACAGGTCACCGGGGTTTTATGGCTACACCTTC.

V is TRBV11-2 and J is TRBJ2-1; D gene ambiguous. Germline assignment: CDR1 SGHAT and CDR2 FQNNGV. The CDR3 length is 13 residues. The V end lost 0 bases, the J end lost 9 bases, and 9 bases lay between the germline ends. The CDR3 is CASSLDRNREQFF. The CDR3 region has the DNA TGTGCCAGCAGCTTAGACCGGAATCGTGAGCAGTTCTTC.

This clone occurred many times. This chain links TRBV11-2 with TRBJ2-7; 9 bases are shared with TRBD2. The V gene's germline CDR1 is SGHAT and CDR2 FQNNGV. Trimming took 0 bases from V and 6 from J; bases not matched to a gene: 6. The CDR3 loop spans 15 amino acids. The CDR3 DNA is TGTGCCAGCAGCTTAGAAGTAGCGGGAGTATCCGAGCAGTACTTC. This encodes CASSLEVAGVSEQYF. The full variable domain, with the rest looked up from reference TRBV11-2 and TRBJ2-7, is EAGVAQSPRYKIIEKRQSVAFWCNPISGHATLYWYQQILGQGPKLLIQFQNNGVVDDSQLPKDRFSAERLKGVDSTLKIQPAKLEDSAVYLCASSLEVAGVSEQYFGPGTRLTVT.

The gene calls are TRBV19 and TRBJ2-7; D is ambiguous. The CDR3 has 13 amino acids. CDR1 and CDR2 from the germline V gene are LNHDA and SQIVND (reference sequence). The V end lost 1 base, the J end lost 6 bases, and 10 bases lay between the germline ends. CDR3 loop: CASSIGANSEQYF. DNA of the CDR3: TGTGCCAGTAGTATAGGGGCCAACAGCGAGCAGTACTTC.

V usage is TRBV29-1 and J usage is TRBJ1-1; TRBD1 might be the D (6 bases). Germline V CDR1 and CDR2: SQVTM, ANQGSEA. Trimming shortened V by 7 bases and J by 1 base, and 19 bases separated the two germline ends. The CDR3 is 15 residues long. CDR3 residues: CSALGAITKNTEAFF. The DNA for the CDR3 is TGCAGCGCTTTGGGGGCCATTACTAAGAACACTGAAGCTTTCTTT.

The chain combines TRBV3-1 (or the pseudogene TRBV3-2) with TRBJ1-2, with 12 nucleotides matching TRBD1. Germline V gives CDR1 LGHDT, CDR2 YNNKEL (reference sequence). Trimming at V came to 2 bases and at J to 7 bases, leaving 14 bases not matched to a gene. CDR3 length: 18 residues. In DNA form, the CDR3 reads TGTGCCAGCAGCCAATTCCGGGACAGGGGGCCCAGTTTTGGTGGCTACACCTTC. It yields the protein CASSQFRDRGPSFGGYTF.